This T cell receptor (beta chain) was captured in a study of vaccination and CD4 T cells after COVID-19. Study as a whole: Collection of post-COVID samples occurred a median around 96 days after diagnosis, spanning a range of 35 to 161.

Sample treatment: roughly 10-day PBMC culture with coronavirus spike peptide pools or control peptides (ViraFEST assay). The Oncomine TCR Beta short-read assay generated sequence data from the DNA of cultured CD4+ T cells. TCRdb re-derived calls from the PCR reads in MiXCR, one entry per CDR3 protein. The sample has some 20,000 distinct CDR3 sequences, just under 55% seen once. This clonotype was seen only a few times. Its antigen remains unknown. This CDR3 spans 12 amino acids. Germline V gives CDR1 LNHDA, CDR2 SQIVND (reference sequence). The ends were cut back, 8 bases at V and 5 bases at J, with 12 bases in the middle.

The receptor was isolated from a human donor who had recovered from COVID-19. The chain uses TRBV19 and TRBJ1-2; D is ambiguous. Sequencing was performed on CD4+ T cells from blood, cultured in vitro. In nucleotides, the CDR3 is TGTGCCAGTTCTGGCAGAGTTTATGGCTACACCTTC. Translating it yields CASSGRVYGYTF.